This TCR beta chain stems from a study of somatic mutations in cytotoxic T cells in rheumatoid arthritis. The CDR3 is 11 residues long. Germline V gives CDR1 SGHTA, CDR2 FQGNSA. The germline V and J ends were trimmed by 6 bases and 4 bases, with 7 bases remaining between them. Findings and caveats of the study: Clonality measured in CD8+ T cells did not differ significantly between rheumatoid arthritis patients and age-matched healthy controls. Age was associated with higher CD8+ clonality in rheumatoid arthritis patients, not in healthy controls.

Assay: immunoSEQ multiplex PCR; the TCRdb copy retains only in-frame clones and omits some. The data hold about 17,000 clones, with approximately 84% observed a single time. A word on this clone: Its antigen remains unknown.

The gene calls are TRBV7-2 and TRBJ2-7, with D uncertain. Sequencing was performed on CD8+ T cells sorted from blood. The sequence came from an adult with rheumatoid arthritis. The CDR3, as DNA: TGTGCCAGCAGTTTAACTTACGAGCAGTACTTC. Amino acid sequence: CASSLTYEQYF.